This is a list of T cell receptor beta chains from one sample in a study of blood T cell repertoires in COVID-19. The assay was immunoSEQ multiplex PCR, and TCRdb's table has in-frame clones only and misses some. The sample lists roughly 150,000 clones, about 85% occurring once. The specimen was peripheral blood. The receptor source for this set is a man between 65 and 80 years old who had recovered from COVID-19. Both conserved end residues are part of each CDR3. The order of the fields is J gene, D gene, clone size, V gene, CDR3 DNA, CDR3 protein. The D gene is left open where the match is weak. The size field is filled for only some rows; it gives once, few, many or a size class.

TRBJ2-7,TRBD2,-,TRBV6-5,TGTGCCAGCAGTCAACGGCTAGCGGGGGTCTACGAGCAGTACTTC,CASSQRLAGVYEQYF
TRBJ2-3,-,-,TRBV14,TGTGCCAGCAGCGCCCGACTAGATGTCCCAGATACGCAGTATTTT,CASSARLDVPDTQYF
TRBJ2-3,TRBD2,-,TRBV7-3,TGTGCCAGCAGCCCGGGACTAGCAGGAGATACGCAGTATTTT,CASSPGLAGDTQYF
TRBJ1-5,-,-,TRBV30,TGTGCCTGGACTAAACAAGGGGGATCTCAGCCCCAGCATTTT,CAWTKQGGSQPQHF
TRBJ2-1,TRBD2,once,TRBV24-1,TGTGCCACCAGTGATTTGCCCACTAGCGGGAACTCCTACAATGAGCAGTTCTTC,CATSDLPTSGNSYNEQFF
TRBJ2-1,TRBD1,-,TRBV29-1,TGCAGCGTTGAGCCGGGACAGGGCATACGCATGGGCAATGAGCAGTTCTTC,CSVEPGQGIRMGNEQFF
TRBJ2-2,-,-,TRBV5-5,TGTGCCAGCAGCCCCAGAGGAGGCCTTGGGACCGGGGAGCTGTTTTTT,CASSPRGGLGTGELFF
TRBJ2-7,TRBD1,-,TRBV5-1,TGCGCCAGCAGCTCGCGGACAGGGTGGAACTACGAGCAGTACTTC,CASSSRTGWNYEQYF
TRBJ2-3,-,-,TRBV28,TGTGCAGCTGGGGCACTGAGCACAGATACGCAGTATTTT,CAAGALSTDTQYF
TRBJ2-3,TRBD2,-,TRBV11-2,TGTGCCAGCAGCTTAGAGCTAGCGGGAGGAGTAAATACGCAGTATTTT,CASSLELAGGVNTQYF
TRBJ2-3,-,-,TRBV12-3/TRBV12-4,TGTGCCAGCAGTTGGACTCTCACAGATACGCAGTATTTT,CASSWTLTDTQYF
TRBJ1-4,TRBD1,-,TRBV27,TGTGCCAGCAGTAAACCTCCCGGACAGGCGGGAGGGGAAAAACTGTTTTTT,CASSKPPGQAGGEKLFF